Sequencing of this TCR beta chain was carried out in a study of blood T cell repertoires in COVID-19. Study-level information: The samples span acute and convalescent COVID-19 from the United States, Italy and Spain. T cells, B-cell-depleted T cells, or PBMCs supplied cDNA or gDNA.

In the authors' workflow: Estimated nucleated cell counts came from reference gene primer amplification. Profiled with immunoSEQ multiplex PCR; TCRdb holds only in-frame clones, not every one. Clone size and the V and J calls come from that table; the DNA yielded D and trimming. Found here are roughly 72,000 clones, around 74% of them singletons; the top ten hold 5.4%. This clone was counted a few times. The V end was cut by 4 bases, the J end by 4 bases, with 13 bases between. The CDR3 covers 14 residues. The germline gives CDR1 MNHEY, CDR2 SVGAGI. The sample consisted of peripheral blood. The sequence came from a woman older than 75 with active or convalescent COVID-19. The genes are TRBV6-5 and TRBJ2-5; D uncertain. In DNA, the CDR3 is TGTGCCAGCAGTTCCTCTTTACGGTCAGAGACCCAGTACTTC. This sequence encodes CASSSSLRSETQYF.